The source of this T cell receptor (beta chain) is a study of T cells after yellow fever vaccination. Study at large: When fractions had low cell numbers, they were prepared with SMART-Seq v4 Ultra Low Input.

The CDR3 runs to 15 residues. V was trimmed by 0 bases and J by 2 bases, leaving 9 bases between them. Findings and caveats of the study: Weaker overall was a secondary response that nonetheless peaked faster, on day 5 versus 15.

The sample holds many counts of this clonotype. The target antigen is unknown. In making TCR cDNA, 5'RACE template switching added a universal primer site and UMIs to it. TCRdb re-called the 5' RACE reads with MiXCR, one entry per CDR3 protein. This table holds about 73,000 distinct CDR3 sequences, roughly 7.4% found once. This clonotype was obtained from a man between 25 and 39 years old who received the YFV17D yellow fever vaccine. Sequenced here: CD8+ T cells sorted from PBMCs, sampled on the day of the yellow fever booster vaccination. The genes are TRBV12-3 or TRBV12-4 and TRBJ2-3, with D unclear. Written as DNA, the CDR3 is TGTGCCAGCAGTTTAGCAGATAGTATCACAGATACGCAGTATTTT. It encodes CASSLADSITDTQYF.